These T cell receptor beta chains were read from a single sample in a study of blood T cell repertoires in COVID-19. TCRdb keeps only in-frame clones here, not all; method: immunoSEQ multiplex PCR. The table lists under 95,000 clones, approximately 88% of them singletons, with less than 6.5% in the top ten. Material: peripheral blood. These receptors were obtained from a man in his 60s with acute or convalescent COVID-19. Each CDR3 is given with its conserved first and last residue.

J gene: TRBJ2-3
V gene: TRBV11-2
CDR3 length: 16
CDR3 protein: CASTPTGGGPRNTQYF

J gene: TRBJ1-2
V gene: TRBV12-3/TRBV12-4
CDR3 length: 12
CDR3 protein: CASSGQGEGYTF

J gene: TRBJ2-7
V gene: TRBV6-5
CDR3 length: 16
CDR3 protein: CASSYTGTGSGYEQYF

J gene: TRBJ2-3
V gene: TRBV4-3
CDR3 length: 16
CDR3 protein: CASSQAWTVSTDTQYF

J gene: TRBJ1-1
V gene: TRBV6-5
CDR3 length: 15
CDR3 protein: CASQGDRGMNTEAFF

J gene: TRBJ1-1
V gene: TRBV6-5
CDR3 length: 14
CDR3 protein: CASTPQGGLGEAFF

J gene: TRBJ1-2
V gene: TRBV6-5
CDR3 length: 14
CDR3 protein: CASPPTGANYGYTF

J gene: TRBJ2-1
V gene: TRBV9
CDR3 length: 17
CDR3 protein: CASSVDGTSLYYNEQFF

J gene: TRBJ2-7
V gene: TRBV14
CDR3 length: 15
CDR3 protein: CASSPRGAKAYEQYF

J gene: TRBJ1-2
V gene: TRBV6-5
CDR3 length: 14
CDR3 protein: CASALQGTNYGYTF

J gene: TRBJ1-1
V gene: TRBV6-5
CDR3 length: 13
CDR3 protein: CASIVPVNTEAFF

J gene: TRBJ1-2
V gene: TRBV13
CDR3 length: 17
CDR3 protein: CASTPLTSPRGLYGYTF

J gene: TRBJ2-7
V gene: TRBV6-5
CDR3 length: 15
CDR3 protein: CASSYSGTGTYEQYF

J gene: TRBJ1-2
V gene: TRBV19
CDR3 length: 15
CDR3 protein: CASSIDGARADGYTF

J gene: TRBJ2-1
V gene: TRBV4-3
CDR3 length: 17
CDR3 protein: CASSQDQGLAGVIEQFF

J gene: TRBJ1-6
V gene: TRBV5-6
CDR3 length: 14
CDR3 protein: CASSFGDRSSPLHF

J gene: TRBJ1-1
V gene: TRBV4-3
CDR3 length: 14
CDR3 protein: CASSLSDRDTEAFF

J gene: TRBJ1-1
V gene: TRBV4-1
CDR3 length: 14
CDR3 protein: CASSQGGGNTEAFF

J gene: TRBJ1-2
V gene: TRBV3-1/TRBV3-2
CDR3 length: 13
CDR3 protein: CASSRRANYGYTF

J gene: TRBJ2-7
V gene: TRBV27
CDR3 length: 13
CDR3 protein: CASSGGVYYEQYF

J gene: TRBJ2-2
V gene: TRBV19
CDR3 length: 13
CDR3 protein: CASSISGLGELFF

J gene: TRBJ2-3
V gene: TRBV14
CDR3 length: 13
CDR3 protein: CASSQAGTDTQYF

J gene: TRBJ2-5
V gene: TRBV11-2
CDR3 length: 15
CDR3 protein: CASSSRLASGETQYF

J gene: TRBJ1-2
V gene: TRBV12-3/TRBV12-4
CDR3 length: 13
CDR3 protein: CASRDSTNYGYTF

J gene: TRBJ1-6
V gene: TRBV7-8
CDR3 length: 18
CDR3 protein: CASSLVGLSGVGNSPLHF

J gene: TRBJ1-5
V gene: TRBV2
CDR3 length: 13
CDR3 protein: CASRRYSNQPQHF

J gene: TRBJ1-2
V gene: TRBV9
CDR3 length: 14
CDR3 protein: CASSVGQGNYGYTF

J gene: TRBJ1-5
V gene: TRBV2
CDR3 length: 15
CDR3 protein: CASSVEGGGNQPQHF

J gene: TRBJ2-1
V gene: TRBV20-1
CDR3 length: 11
CDR3 protein: CSARVSNEQFF

J gene: TRBJ2-3
V gene: TRBV4-3
CDR3 length: 13
CDR3 protein: CASSQARADTQYF

J gene: TRBJ1-6
V gene: TRBV9
CDR3 length: 15
CDR3 protein: CASSPEPGQNSPLHF

J gene: TRBJ2-7
V gene: TRBV13
CDR3 length: 14
CDR3 protein: CASSFQTSGGSPDF

J gene: TRBJ2-5
V gene: TRBV13
CDR3 length: 14
CDR3 protein: CASSFRTAQETQYF

J gene: TRBJ2-2
V gene: TRBV2
CDR3 length: 14
CDR3 protein: CASRTGGGTGELFF

J gene: TRBJ2-7
V gene: TRBV3-1/TRBV3-2
CDR3 length: 15
CDR3 protein: CASSPSFRSSYEQYF

J gene: TRBJ2-7
V gene: TRBV24-1
CDR3 length: 16
CDR3 protein: CATMAHTTGADYEQYF

J gene: TRBJ1-3
V gene: TRBV11-2
CDR3 length: 12
CDR3 protein: CASSLQRNTIYF

J gene: TRBJ1-3
V gene: TRBV4-1
CDR3 length: 15
CDR3 protein: CASSQAYSSGNTIYF